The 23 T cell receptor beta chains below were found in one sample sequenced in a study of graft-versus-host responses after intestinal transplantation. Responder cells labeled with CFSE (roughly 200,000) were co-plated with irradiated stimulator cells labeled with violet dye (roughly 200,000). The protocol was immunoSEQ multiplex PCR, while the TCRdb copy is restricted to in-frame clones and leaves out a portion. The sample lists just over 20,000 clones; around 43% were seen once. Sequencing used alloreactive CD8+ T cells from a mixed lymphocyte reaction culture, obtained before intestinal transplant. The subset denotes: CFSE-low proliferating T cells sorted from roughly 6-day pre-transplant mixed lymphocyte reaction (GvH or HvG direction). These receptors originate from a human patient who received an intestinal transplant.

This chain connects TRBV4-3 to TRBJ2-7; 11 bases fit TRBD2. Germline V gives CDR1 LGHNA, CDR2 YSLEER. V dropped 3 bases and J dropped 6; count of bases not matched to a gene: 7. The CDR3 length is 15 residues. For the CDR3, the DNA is TGCGCCAGCAGCCAGGGACTAGCGGAGGGGGTCGAGCAGTACTTC. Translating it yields CASSQGLAEGVEQYF.

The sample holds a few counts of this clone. CDR3 coding DNA: TGTGCCAGCAGCCCCAGCATTGCTGTGGACCCCCGCTGCAACGAGCAGTACTTC. Protein product: CASSPSIAVDPRCNEQYF. This sequence joins TRBV14 and TRBJ2-7; no clear D gene. CDR3 length: 18 residues. V lost 4 bases and J lost 5, with 27 bases in between. CDR1 is SGHDN and CDR2 is FVKESK in the germline V gene.

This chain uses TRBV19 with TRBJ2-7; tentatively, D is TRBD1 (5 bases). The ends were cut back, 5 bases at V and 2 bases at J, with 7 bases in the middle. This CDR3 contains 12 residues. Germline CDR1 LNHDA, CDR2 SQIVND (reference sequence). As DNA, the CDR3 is TGTGCCAGTAGTCAGGGCCCCTACGAGCAGTACTTC. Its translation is CASSQGPYEQYF.

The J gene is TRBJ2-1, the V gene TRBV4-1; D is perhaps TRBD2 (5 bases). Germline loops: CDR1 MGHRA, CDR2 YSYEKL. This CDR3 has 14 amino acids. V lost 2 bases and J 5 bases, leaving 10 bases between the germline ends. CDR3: CASSQPGSDNEQFF. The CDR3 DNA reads TGCGCCAGCAGCCAACCCGGTAGCGACAATGAGCAGTTCTTC.

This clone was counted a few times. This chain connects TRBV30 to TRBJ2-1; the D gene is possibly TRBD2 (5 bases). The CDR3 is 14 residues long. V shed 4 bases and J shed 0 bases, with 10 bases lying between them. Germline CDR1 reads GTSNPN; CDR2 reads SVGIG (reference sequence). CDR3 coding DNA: TGTGCCTGGAAATCAACTAGCTCCTACAATGAGCAGTTCTTC. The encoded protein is CAWKSTSSYNEQFF.

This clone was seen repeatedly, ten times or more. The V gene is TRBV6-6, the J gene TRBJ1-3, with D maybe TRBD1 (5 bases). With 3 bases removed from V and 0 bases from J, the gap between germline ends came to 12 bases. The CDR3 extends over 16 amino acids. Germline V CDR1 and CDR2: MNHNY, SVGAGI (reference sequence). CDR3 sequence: CASSYGGRSSGNTIYF. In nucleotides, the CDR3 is TGTGCCAGCAGTTATGGGGGACGGAGCTCTGGAAACACCATATATTTT.

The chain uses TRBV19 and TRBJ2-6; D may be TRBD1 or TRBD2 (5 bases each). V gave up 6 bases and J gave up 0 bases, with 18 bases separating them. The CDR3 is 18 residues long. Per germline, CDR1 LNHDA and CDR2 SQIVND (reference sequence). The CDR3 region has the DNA TGTGCCAGTAGGCCGGGACGAGACCTAAGCTCTGGGGCCAACGTCCTGACTTTC. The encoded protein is CASRPGRDLSSGANVLTF.

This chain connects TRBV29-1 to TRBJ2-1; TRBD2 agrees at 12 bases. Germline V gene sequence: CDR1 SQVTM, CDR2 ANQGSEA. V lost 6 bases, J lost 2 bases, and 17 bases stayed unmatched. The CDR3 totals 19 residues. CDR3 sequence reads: CSVTWGSSGRGWAYNEQFF. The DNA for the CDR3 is TGCAGCGTGACGTGGGGGTCTAGCGGGAGGGGATGGGCCTACAATGAGCAGTTCTTC.

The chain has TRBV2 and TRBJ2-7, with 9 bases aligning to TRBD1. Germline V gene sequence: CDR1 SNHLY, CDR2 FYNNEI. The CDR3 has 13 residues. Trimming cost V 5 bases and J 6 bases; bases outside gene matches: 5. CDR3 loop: CASSWTGAGEQYF. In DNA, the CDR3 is TGTGCCAGCAGTTGGACAGGGGCCGGCGAGCAGTACTTC.

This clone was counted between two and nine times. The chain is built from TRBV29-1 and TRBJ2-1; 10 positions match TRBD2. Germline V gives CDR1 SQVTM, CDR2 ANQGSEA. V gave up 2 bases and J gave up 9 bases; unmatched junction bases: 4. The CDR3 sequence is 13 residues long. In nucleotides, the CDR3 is TGCAGCGTTGAATCGCTAGCGGGAGCTGAGCAGTTCTTC. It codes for CSVESLAGAEQFF.

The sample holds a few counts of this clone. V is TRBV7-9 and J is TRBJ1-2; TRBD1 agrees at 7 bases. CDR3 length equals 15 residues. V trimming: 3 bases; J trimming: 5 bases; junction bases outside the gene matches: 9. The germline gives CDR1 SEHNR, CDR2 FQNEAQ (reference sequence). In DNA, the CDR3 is TGTGCCAGCAGCTTCACCGGGGAGGGGGCGTATGGCTACACCTTC. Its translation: CASSFTGEGAYGYTF.

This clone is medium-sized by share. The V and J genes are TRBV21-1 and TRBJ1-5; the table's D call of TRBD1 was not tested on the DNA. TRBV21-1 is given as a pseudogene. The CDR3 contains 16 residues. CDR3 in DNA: TGTGCCAGCAGCAAGGGACAGGGGGTTATCAATCAGCCCCAGCATTTT. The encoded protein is CASSKGQGVINQPQHF.

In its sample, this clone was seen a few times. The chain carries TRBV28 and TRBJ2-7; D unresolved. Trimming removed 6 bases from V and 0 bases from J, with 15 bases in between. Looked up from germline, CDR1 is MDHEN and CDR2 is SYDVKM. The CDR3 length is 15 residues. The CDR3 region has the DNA TGTGCCAGCAGCAACCCGACGCCCTCCTCCTACGAGCAGTACTTC. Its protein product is CASSNPTPSSYEQYF.

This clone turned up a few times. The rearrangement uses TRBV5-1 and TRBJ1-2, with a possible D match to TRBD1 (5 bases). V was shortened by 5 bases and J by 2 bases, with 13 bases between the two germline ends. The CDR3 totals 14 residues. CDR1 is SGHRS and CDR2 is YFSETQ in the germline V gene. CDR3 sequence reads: CASRLTGGNYGYTF. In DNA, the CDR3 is TGCGCCAGCAGACTTACTGGGGGAAACTATGGCTACACCTTC.

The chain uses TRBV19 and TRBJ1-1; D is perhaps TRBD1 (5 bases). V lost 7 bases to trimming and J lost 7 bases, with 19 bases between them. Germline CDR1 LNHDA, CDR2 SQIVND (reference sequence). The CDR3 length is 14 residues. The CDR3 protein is CASTDTGLGGEAFF. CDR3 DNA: TGTGCCAGTACCGACACAGGATTAGGAGGTGAAGCTTTCTTT.

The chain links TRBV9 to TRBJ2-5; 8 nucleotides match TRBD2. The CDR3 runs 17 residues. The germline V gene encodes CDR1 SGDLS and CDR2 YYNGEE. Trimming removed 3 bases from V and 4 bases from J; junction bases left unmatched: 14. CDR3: CASSAGVGAGVRETQYF. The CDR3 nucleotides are TGTGCCAGCAGCGCCGGAGTCGGAGCGGGAGTAAGAGAGACCCAGTACTTC.

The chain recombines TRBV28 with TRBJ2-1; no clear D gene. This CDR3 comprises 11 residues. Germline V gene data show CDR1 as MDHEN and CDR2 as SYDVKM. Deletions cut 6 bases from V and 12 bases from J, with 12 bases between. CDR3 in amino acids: CASSRWSGQFF. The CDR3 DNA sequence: TGTGCCAGCAGCCGTTGGTCTGGGCAGTTCTTC.

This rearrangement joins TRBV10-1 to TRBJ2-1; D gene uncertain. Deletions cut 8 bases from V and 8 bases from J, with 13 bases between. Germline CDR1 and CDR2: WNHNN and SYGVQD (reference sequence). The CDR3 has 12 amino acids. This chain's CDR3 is CASVEASDEQFF. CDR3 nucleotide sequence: TGCGCCAGCGTAGAGGCCAGCGATGAGCAGTTCTTC.

Here the CDR3 reads CASSQLQTEAFF. For the CDR3, the DNA is TGTGCCAGCAGCCAACTACAGACTGAAGCTTTCTTT. This sequence joins TRBV4-2 and TRBJ1-1, with D unresolved. This CDR3 is 12 amino acids long. The germline V and J ends were trimmed by 2 bases and 5 bases, with 6 bases remaining between them. Germline CDR1 and CDR2: LGHNA and YNFKEQ.

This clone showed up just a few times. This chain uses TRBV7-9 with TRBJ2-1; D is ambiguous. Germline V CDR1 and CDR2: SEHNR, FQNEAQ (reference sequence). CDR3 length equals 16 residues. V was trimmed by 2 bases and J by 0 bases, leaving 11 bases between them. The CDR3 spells CASSLQPSGSYNEQFF. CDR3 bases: TGTGCCAGCAGCTTACAACCGAGTGGCTCCTACAATGAGCAGTTCTTC.

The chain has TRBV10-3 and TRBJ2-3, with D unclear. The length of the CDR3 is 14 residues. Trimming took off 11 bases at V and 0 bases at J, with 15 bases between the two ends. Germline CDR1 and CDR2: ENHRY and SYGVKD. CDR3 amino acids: CALKVAASTDTQYF. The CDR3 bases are TGTGCCCTAAAAGTGGCAGCTAGCACAGATACGCAGTATTTT.

The CDR3 DNA reads as TGCGCCAGCAGCACGGGACTAAACACCGGGGAGCTGTTTTTT. Protein: CASSTGLNTGELFF. This chain connects TRBV5-1 to TRBJ2-2, with 7 bases lining up with TRBD2. Trimming cost V 4 bases and J 2 bases; bases outside gene matches: 2. The CDR3 spans 14 residues. Germline lookup yields CDR1 SGHRS and CDR2 YFSETQ.

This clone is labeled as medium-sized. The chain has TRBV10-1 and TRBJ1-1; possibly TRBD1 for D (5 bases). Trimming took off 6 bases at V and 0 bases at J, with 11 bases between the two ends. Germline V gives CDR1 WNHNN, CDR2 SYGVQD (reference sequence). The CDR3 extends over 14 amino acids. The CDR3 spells CASSPGTLNTEAFF. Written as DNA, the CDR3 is TGCGCCAGCAGCCCCGGGACGTTGAACACTGAAGCTTTCTTT.